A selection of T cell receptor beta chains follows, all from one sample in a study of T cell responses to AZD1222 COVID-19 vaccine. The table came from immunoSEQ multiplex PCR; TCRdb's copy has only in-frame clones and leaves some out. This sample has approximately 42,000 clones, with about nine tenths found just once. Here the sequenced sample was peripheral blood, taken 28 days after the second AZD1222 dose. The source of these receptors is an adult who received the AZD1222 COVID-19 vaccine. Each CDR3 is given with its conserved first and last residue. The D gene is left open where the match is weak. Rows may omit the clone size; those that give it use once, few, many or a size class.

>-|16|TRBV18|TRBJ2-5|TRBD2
TGTGCCAGCTCACCACAGGGACTAGCGGGAGCCGAGACCCAGTACTTC
CASSPQGLAGAETQYF
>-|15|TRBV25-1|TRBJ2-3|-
TGTGACGAAACTGGGACACCCACTTGCACAGATACGCAGTATTTT
CDETGTPTCTDTQYF
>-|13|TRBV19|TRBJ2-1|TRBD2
TGTGCCAGTAGTATTCTCACTAGCGATGAGCAGTTCTTC
CASSILTSDEQFF
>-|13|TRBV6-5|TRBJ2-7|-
TGTGCCAGCAGCGCCCCCAGCCCCTACGAGCAGTACTTC
CASSAPSPYEQYF
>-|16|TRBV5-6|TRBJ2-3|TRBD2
TGTGCCAGCAGCTTGCAGCTAGCGGGGATCACAGATACGCAGTATTTT
CASSLQLAGITDTQYF
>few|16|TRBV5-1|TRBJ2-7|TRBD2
TGCGCCAGCAGCCTCAATAGCGGGGGGGACTCCTACGAGCAGTACTTC
CASSLNSGGDSYEQYF
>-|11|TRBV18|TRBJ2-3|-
TGTGCCAGCTCACGCACAGATACGCAGTATTTT
CASSRTDTQYF
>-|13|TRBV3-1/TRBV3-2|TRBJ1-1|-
TGTGCCAGCAGCTCCCAGAAGGGGGTCAAAGCTTTCTTT
CASSSQKGVKAFF
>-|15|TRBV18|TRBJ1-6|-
TGTGCCAGCTCCCTGGGGGAGTCCTATAATTCACCCCTCCACTTT
CASSLGESYNSPLHF
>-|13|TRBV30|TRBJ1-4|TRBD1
TGTGCCTGGGGACAGGGCCCGGGGGGAAAACTGTTTTTT
CAWGQGPGGKLFF
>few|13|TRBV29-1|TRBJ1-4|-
TGCAGCGTTGTAAGCACCGCTGATGAAAAACTGTTTTTT
CSVVSTADEKLFF
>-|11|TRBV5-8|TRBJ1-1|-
TGTGCCACCCAGGACCTCGCTGAAGCTTTCTTT
CATQDLAEAFF
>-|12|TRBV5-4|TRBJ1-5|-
TGTGCCAGCAGCTTGGATTTGGGGCCCCAGCATTTT
CASSLDLGPQHF
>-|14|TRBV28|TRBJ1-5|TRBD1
TGTGCCAGCAGCGCTACAGGGGGTAATCAGCCCCAGCATTTT
CASSATGGNQPQHF
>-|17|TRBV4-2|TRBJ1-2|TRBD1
TGTGCCAGCAGCCAAGAGGGCTTTCAGGGGGCGAGAGGTGGCTACACCTTC
CASSQEGFQGARGGYTF
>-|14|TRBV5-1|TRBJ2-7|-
TGCGCCAGCCGGGGGCTTTCTAGCTCCTACGAGCAGTACTTC
CASRGLSSSYEQYF
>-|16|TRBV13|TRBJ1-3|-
TGTGCCAGCAGCTTAAGGCCAGGCTGGCCTGGAAACACCATATATTTT
CASSLRPGWPGNTIYF
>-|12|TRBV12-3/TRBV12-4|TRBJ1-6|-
TGTGCCAGCAGTTTAGGCGTCGCGCTCCTCCACTTT
CASSLGVALLHF